A single sample gave rise to the 15 T cell receptor beta chains below, sequenced in a study of CD8 T cells in ankylosing spondylitis. Each CDR3 protein is one row after TCRdb ran MiXCR on the 5' RACE reads. The table lists 200,000 or so distinct CDR3 sequences, 15% to 20% of them singletons. Input material: blood, either unsorted or a sorted T cell fraction (not recorded which). The receptors derive from a male donor under 30 with ankylosing spondylitis or in good health (not recorded which).

This clonotype was seen ten or more times. The rearrangement uses TRBV12-3 or TRBV12-4 and TRBJ2-2; D is uncertain. V was cut by 3 bases and J by 6 bases, with 5 bases left in between. This CDR3 region has 12 residues. CDR3: CASSLSAGELFF. The CDR3 DNA sequence: TGTGCCAGCAGTTTGTCCGCCGGGGAGCTGTTTTTT.

Note on this clonotype: This sequence may be a read error, since a much larger clone differs from it by one base. The rearrangement uses TRBV7-3 and TRBJ2-1; D could derive from TRBD1 or TRBD2 (6 bases each). V lost 0 bases to trimming and J lost 9 bases, with 24 bases between them. Germline V gene sequence: CDR1 SGHTA, CDR2 FQGTGA. The CDR3 runs 18 residues. The CDR3 DNA reads TGTGCCAGCAGCTTAACATTGGACGGGACAAGGGGGGCGGGTGAGCAGTTCTTC. Its protein is CASSLTLDGTRGAGEQFF.

In this sample, this clonotype turned up many times. V is TRBV30 and J is TRBJ2-1, with TRBD1 matching 10 bases. Germline loops: CDR1 GTSNPN, CDR2 SVGIG (reference sequence). The junction had 3 bases not matched to a gene; V was cut back by 6 bases and J by 4 bases. CDR3 size: 13 residues. This CDR3 is CACRDRGYNEQFF. CDR3 DNA: TGTGCCTGCCGGGACAGGGGTTACAATGAGCAGTTCTTC.

This clonotype was observed a few times. The gene calls are TRBV20-1 and TRBJ1-2; 7 bases align to TRBD1. The germline V gene encodes CDR1 DFQATT and CDR2 SNEGSKA (reference sequence). J was trimmed by 2 bases and V by 6 bases; bases with no gene match: 6. The CDR3 totals 13 residues. This CDR3 reads CSATGQDNYGYTF. CDR3 sequence (DNA): TGCAGTGCCACCGGACAGGACAACTATGGCTACACCTTC.

The chain recombines TRBV6-5 with TRBJ2-7; maybe TRBD2 (5 bases). Germline loops: CDR1 MNHEY, CDR2 SVGAGI. The CDR3 length is 16 residues. Trimming cost V 4 bases and J 5 bases, with 21 bases left between them. As DNA, the CDR3 is TGTGCCAGCAGTTGGGGTGGCTCGGAGGATATTGACGAGCAGTACTTC. Translating gives CASSWGGSEDIDEQYF.

The genes are TRBV6-5 and TRBJ2-7; D is unclear. From germline, CDR1 is MNHEY and CDR2 SVGAGI. V was shortened by 2 bases and J by 6 bases, with 17 bases between the two germline ends. There are 15 residues in the CDR3. The chain's CDR3 is CASSYPRKGRSEQYV. CDR3 bases: TGTGCCAGCAGTTACCCTCGAAAGGGAAGGAGCGAGCAGTACGTC.

This rearrangement joins TRBV6-6 to TRBJ2-1; either TRBD1 or TRBD2 may fit D (6 bases each). Deletions cut 5 bases from V and 5 bases from J, with 13 bases between. This CDR3 comprises 14 residues. Germline loops: CDR1 MNHNY, CDR2 SVGAGI (reference sequence). The CDR3: CASSPGAYHNEQFF. For the CDR3, the DNA is TGTGCCAGCAGTCCGGGGGCCTACCACAATGAGCAGTTCTTC.

This clonotype showed up many times. The chain carries TRBV28 and TRBJ2-1, with a tentative D call TRBD1 (6 bases). Per the germline V gene, CDR1 is MDHEN and CDR2 is SYDVKM. The V gene lost 6 bases and the J gene lost 14 bases, with 20 bases spanning the gap. The CDR3 spans 13 residues. CDR3 in DNA: TGTGCCAGCAGGCTCTCAGGGCAGGGGAGTGAGTTCTTC. It specifies CASRLSGQGSEFF.

The chain carries TRBV29-1 and TRBJ2-1; D unresolved. The CDR3 length is 11 residues. Trimming shortened V by 5 bases and J by 4 bases, and 6 bases separated the two germline ends. Germline V gives CDR1 SQVTM, CDR2 ANQGSEA. CDR3 amino acids: CSVMGYNEQFF. The CDR3 nucleotides are TGCAGCGTTATGGGGTACAATGAGCAGTTCTTC.

There are many counts of this clonotype. V and J are TRBV29-1 and TRBJ1-1; no firm D call. CDR1 is SQVTM and CDR2 is ANQGSEA in the germline V gene. V lost 7 bases, J lost 4 bases, and 7 bases lay in between. This CDR3 has 10 residues. As DNA, the CDR3 is TGCAGCGACGCCCCCACTGAAGCTTTCTTT. Translation gives CSDAPTEAFF.

This clonotype was observed at least ten times. The chain couples TRBV25-1 to TRBJ1-1, with 7 bases matching TRBD1. This CDR3 is 14 amino acids long. Germline CDR1 reads MGHDK; CDR2 reads SYGVNS. Trimming cost V 4 bases and J 5 bases; bases outside gene matches: 7. The CDR3 protein is CASSGQGRGTEAFF. CDR3 nucleotides: TGTGCCAGCAGTGGACAGGGAAGGGGAACTGAAGCTTTCTTT.

This clonotype came up many times. The V gene is TRBV12-3 or TRBV12-4, the J gene TRBJ1-2, with no clear D. The CDR3 contains 10 residues. With 11 bases removed from V and 13 bases from J, the gap between germline ends came to 17 bases. The CDR3 DNA is TGTGCCGTCCGAAGGGAGGTCATCACCTTC. Amino acid sequence: CAVRREVITF.

V is TRBV27 and J is TRBJ2-3; 8 bases agree with TRBD2. V lost 1 base and J lost 0; bases outside the gene matches: 6. CDR1 MNHEY and CDR2 SMNVEV come from the germline V gene (reference sequence). This CDR3 has 17 residues. The CDR3 DNA sequence: TGTGCCAGCAGTTTATGGGCTAGCGGGCAGAGCACAGATACGCAGTATTTT. Amino acid sequence: CASSLWASGQSTDTQYF.

This clonotype was seen many times. The chain recombines TRBV11-1 with TRBJ2-7; TRBD1 is a possible D gene (5 bases). This CDR3 region has 15 residues. Trimming pared 3 bases from V and 0 bases from J, leaving 12 bases between. Germline V lookup: CDR1 SGHAT, CDR2 FQDESV (reference sequence). The CDR3 region is CASSFRRQSSYEQYF. Written as DNA, the CDR3 is TGTGCCAGCAGCTTTAGGAGACAGAGCTCCTACGAGCAGTACTTC.

This clonotype was counted at least ten times. J is TRBJ2-2 and V is TRBV7-9; tentatively, D is TRBD2 (5 bases). The CDR3 runs 17 residues. V shed 0 bases and J shed 1 base, with 12 bases lying between them. Per the germline V gene, CDR1 is SEHNR and CDR2 is FQNEAQ (reference sequence). CDR3 nucleotide sequence: TGTGCCAGCAGCTTAGCGCGGGCGCGGCGGAACACCGGGGAGCTGTTTTTT. Protein product: CASSLARARRNTGELFF. Full variable domain (remainder filled in from reference TRBV7-9 and TRBJ2-2): DTGVSQNPRHKITKRGQNVTFRCDPISEHNRLYWYRQTLGQGPEFLTYFQNEAQLEKSRLLSDRFSAERPKGSFSTLEIQRTEQGDSAMYLCASSLARARRNTGELFFGEGSRLTVL.